A selection of T cell receptor beta chains follows, all from one sample in a study of tumor-infiltrating lymphocytes in primary liver carcinoma. Using its own MiXCR run on the multiplex PCR reads, TCRdb lists one record per CDR3 protein. The data contain hundreds of thousands of distinct CDR3 sequences, around three fifths of them singletons. The sample consisted of peripheral blood. The receptors shown here come from a woman under 40 with primary liver carcinoma and hepatitis B virus infection. The CDR3 runs from the conserved cysteine through the conserved F or W. Each record gives: D gene, J gene, clone size, V gene, CDR3 DNA, CDR3 protein. D genes are given only for firm matches. The listing skips clone size in some rows; elsewhere it reads once, few, many or a size class.

>-|TRBJ2-5|-|TRBV10-3
TGTGCCATCAGGCCCCAGGAGCGAGAGACCCAGTACTTC
CAIRPQERETQYF
>TRBD1|TRBJ2-2|once|TRBV11-3
TGTGTCAGCTGCTTTTTTACTGGGACAGGGGGAACCGGGGAGCTGTTTTTT
CVSCFFTGTGGTGELFF
>-|TRBJ2-7|-|TRBV4-2
TGTGCCAGCAGCCAAGAGGCCCTCGGGGGATTCTACGAGCAGTACTTC
CASSQEALGGFYEQYF
>-|TRBJ1-1|-|TRBV6-1
TGTGTCTGCATAGAAGACAGGAACACTGAAGCTTTCTTT
CVCIEDRNTEAFF
>TRBD2|TRBJ2-5|-|TRBV24-1
TGTGCCACCAGGACTTGCATTCCTAGGACTAGCGGGGAGGAGACCCAGTACTTC
CATRTCIPRTSGEETQYF
>TRBD1|TRBJ2-6|-|TRBV7-9
TGTGCCAGCAGAGCGGGACAGGGCTCTGGGGCCAACGTCCTGACTTTC
CASRAGQGSGANVLTF
>TRBD2|TRBJ2-7|many|TRBV11-1
TGTGCCAGCAGCTTACTAGCGGGAGCCTTCTACGAGCAGTACTTC
CASSLLAGAFYEQYF
>-|TRBJ2-3|-|TRBV5-1
TGCGCCAGCAGCGCGGGCAGGGGCTCAGATACGCAGTATTTT
CASSAGRGSDTQYF
>-|TRBJ2-7|-|TRBV6-5
TGTGCCAGCAGTTACACGGGCGGGACCTACGAGCAGTACTTC
CASSYTGGTYEQYF
>-|TRBJ2-7|-|TRBV28
TGTGCCAGCAGCCGCCCCCCTCCTTCCTACGAGCAGTACTTC
CASSRPPPSYEQYF
>-|TRBJ2-3|few|TRBV11-2
TGTGCCAGCAGATTAGCGAGTCGGAATACGCAGTATTTT
CASRLASRNTQYF
>-|TRBJ1-5|-|TRBV18
TGTGCCAGCTCACCGGGCTCAGGCCATGATCGGCCCCAGCATTTT
CASSPGSGHDRPQHF
>-|TRBJ2-5|few|TRBV6-5
TGTGCCAGCAGTGAACACAGACAAGAGACCCAGTACTTC
CASSEHRQETQYF
>-|TRBJ1-2|-|TRBV14
TGTGCCAGCAGCCAAATACAGGGAGATGGCTACACCTTC
CASSQIQGDGYTF
>-|TRBJ2-1|-|TRBV14
TGTGCCAGCAGCCAATTATTAGGTTTGCAGTTCTTC
CASSQLLGLQFF
>TRBD2|TRBJ2-5|few|TRBV5-6
TGTGCCAGCAGCCGGGGACTAGCGGGAGTTTATGGAGAGACCCAGTACTTC
CASSRGLAGVYGETQYF
>-|TRBJ2-1|once|TRBV6-2/TRBV6-3
TGTACCAGCAGTCCATATGCGGGCCTCTACAATGAGCAGTTCTTC
CTSSPYAGLYNEQFF
>-|TRBJ2-7|-|TRBV4-1
TGCGCCAGCAGCATCATCGGGACGAAACCTTACGAGCAGTACTTC
CASSIIGTKPYEQYF
>TRBD1|TRBJ1-6|medium-sized|TRBV11-2
TGTGCCAGCAGCTTAGGGATCGGGACAGGCTATAATTCACCCCTCCACTTT
CASSLGIGTGYNSPLHF
>TRBD2|TRBJ2-4|-|TRBV6-6
TGTGCCACTCGGCCGGCGGGGGGGTTAAACACTCAGTACTTC
CATRPAGGLNTQYF
>TRBD1|TRBJ2-7|few|TRBV12-3/TRBV12-4
TGTGCCAGCAGCCCTGGCGGGGACAGGGGCAAGTACTTC
CASSPGGDRGKYF
>-|TRBJ2-1|many|TRBV6-2/TRBV6-3
TGTGCCAGCAGTTACGAAGTCAAGGATGAGCAGTTCTTC
CASSYEVKDEQFF
>TRBD2|TRBJ2-1|once|TRBV11-2
TGTGTCAGCAGCTCGGGACTAGCAAACTACAATGAGCGGTTCTTC
CVSSSGLANYNERFF
>-|TRBJ2-1|-|TRBV4-1
TGCGCCAGCAGCCCAGGGAGGGGGTTTACCTACAATGAGCAGTTCTTC
CASSPGRGFTYNEQFF
>TRBD1|TRBJ2-3|few|TRBV30
TGTGCCTGGACAGCCGACAGGGGAGGTACGCAGTATTTT
CAWTADRGGTQYF
>-|TRBJ2-7|-|TRBV10-2
TGCGCCAGCAGTGCGAGGGGCTCATTCTCCTACGAGCAGTATTTC
CASSARGSFSYEQYF
>-|TRBJ1-1|-|TRBV7-8
TGTGCCAGCAGCCCGCGGGGGGCAGGCACTGAAGCTTTCTTT
CASSPRGAGTEAFF
>-|TRBJ2-7|-|TRBV18
TGTGCCAGCTCACGGGGCGGGATCACGCGCTACGAGCAGTACTTC
CASSRGGITRYEQYF
>-|TRBJ1-4|once|TRBV6-5
TGCGCCAGCTGTCGGAAACAGGGTACGCGTGAAAAACTGTTTTTT
CASCRKQGTREKLFF
>TRBD2|TRBJ2-3|-|TRBV30
TGTGCCTCGACTAGCGAAAGCACAGATACGCAGTATTTT
CASTSESTDTQYF
>TRBD2|TRBJ2-7|few|TRBV6-5
TGTGCCAGCAGTTACGTTTTTTCGACTAGCGGGAGTTACGAGCAGTACTTC
CASSYVFSTSGSYEQYF
>TRBD2|TRBJ2-7|-|TRBV28
TGTGCCAGCAGCCCCCAAGCGGGAAGGGTGTACGAGCAGTACTTC
CASSPQAGRVYEQYF
>TRBD2|TRBJ2-7|many|TRBV12-3/TRBV12-4
TGTGCCAGCGGGGGACGCGGGACTAGCGGTTCCTACGAGCAGTACTTC
CASGGRGTSGSYEQYF
>-|TRBJ2-5|many|TRBV29-1
TGCAGCGTTGAGAGGGTAGCCCGGGAGACCCAGTACTTC
CSVERVARETQYF
>-|TRBJ1-5|-|TRBV6-2/TRBV6-3
TGTGCCAGCAGTACAATGTACAATCAGCCCCAGCATTTT
CASSTMYNQPQHF
>TRBD1|TRBJ2-7|-|TRBV30
TGTGCCTGGAAGACAGGGGTCTACGAGCAGTACTTC
CAWKTGVYEQYF